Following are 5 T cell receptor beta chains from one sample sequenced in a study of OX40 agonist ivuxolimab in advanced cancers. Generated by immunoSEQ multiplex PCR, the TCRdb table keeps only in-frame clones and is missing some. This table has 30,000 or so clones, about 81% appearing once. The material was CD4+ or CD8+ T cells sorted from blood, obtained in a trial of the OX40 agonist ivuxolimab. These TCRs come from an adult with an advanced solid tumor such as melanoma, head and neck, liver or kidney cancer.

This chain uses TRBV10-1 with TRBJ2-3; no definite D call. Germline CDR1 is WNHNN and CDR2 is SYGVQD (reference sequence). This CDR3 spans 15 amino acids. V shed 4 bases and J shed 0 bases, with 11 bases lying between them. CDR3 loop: CASSVGTTSTDTQYF. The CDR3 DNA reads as TGCGCCAGCAGTGTCGGCACCACTAGCACAGATACGCAGTATTTT.

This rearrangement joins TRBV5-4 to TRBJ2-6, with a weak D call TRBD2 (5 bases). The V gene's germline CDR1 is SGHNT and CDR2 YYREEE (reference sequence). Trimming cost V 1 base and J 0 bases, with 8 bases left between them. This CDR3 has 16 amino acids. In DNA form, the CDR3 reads TGTGCCAGCAGCTTGAGAGGGATCTCTGGGGCCAACGTCCTGACTTTC. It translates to CASSLRGISGANVLTF. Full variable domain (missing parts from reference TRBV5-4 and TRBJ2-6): ETGVTQSPTHLIKTRGQQVTLRCSSQSGHNTVSWYQQALGQGPQFIFQYYREEENGRGNFPPRFSGLQFPNYSSELNVNALELDDSALYLCASSLRGISGANVLTFGAGSRLTVL.

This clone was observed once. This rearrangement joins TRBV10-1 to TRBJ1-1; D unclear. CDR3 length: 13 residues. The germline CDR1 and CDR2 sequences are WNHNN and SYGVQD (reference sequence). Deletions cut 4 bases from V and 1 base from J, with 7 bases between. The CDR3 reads CASSGHQNTEAFF. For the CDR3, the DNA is TGCGCCAGCAGTGGACACCAGAACACTGAAGCTTTCTTT.

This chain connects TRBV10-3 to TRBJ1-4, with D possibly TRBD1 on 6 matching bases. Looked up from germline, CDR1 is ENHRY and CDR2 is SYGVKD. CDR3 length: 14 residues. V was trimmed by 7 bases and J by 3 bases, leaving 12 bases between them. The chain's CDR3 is CAIKSGGPNEKLFF. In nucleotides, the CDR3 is TGTGCCATCAAGTCGGGGGGGCCTAATGAAAAACTGTTTTTT.

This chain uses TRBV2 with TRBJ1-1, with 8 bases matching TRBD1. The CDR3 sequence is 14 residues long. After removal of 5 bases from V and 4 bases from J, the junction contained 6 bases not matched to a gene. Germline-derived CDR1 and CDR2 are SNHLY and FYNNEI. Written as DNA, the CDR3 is TGTGCCAGCAGTAAACAGGGGGTTGTCACTGAAGCTTTCTTT. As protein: CASSKQGVVTEAFF.